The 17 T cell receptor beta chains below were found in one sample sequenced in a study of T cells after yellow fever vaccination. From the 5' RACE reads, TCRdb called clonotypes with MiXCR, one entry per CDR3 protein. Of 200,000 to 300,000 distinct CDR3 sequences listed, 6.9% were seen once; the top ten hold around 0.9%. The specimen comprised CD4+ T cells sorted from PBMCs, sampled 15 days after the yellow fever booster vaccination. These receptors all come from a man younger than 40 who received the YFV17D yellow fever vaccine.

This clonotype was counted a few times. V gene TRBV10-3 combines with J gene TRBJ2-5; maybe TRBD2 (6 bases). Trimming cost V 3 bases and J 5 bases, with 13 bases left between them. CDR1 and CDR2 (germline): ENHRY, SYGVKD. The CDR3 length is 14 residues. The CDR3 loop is CAISDSAGRETQYF. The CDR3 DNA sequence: TGTGCCATCAGTGACAGTGCGGGAAGGGAGACCCAGTACTTC.

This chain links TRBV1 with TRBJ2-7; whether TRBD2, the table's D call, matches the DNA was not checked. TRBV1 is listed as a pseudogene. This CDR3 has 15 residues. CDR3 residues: CASSGGFGGVYEQYF. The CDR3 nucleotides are TGTGCCAGCAGTGGAGGGTTTGGCGGGGTCTACGAGCAGTACTTC.

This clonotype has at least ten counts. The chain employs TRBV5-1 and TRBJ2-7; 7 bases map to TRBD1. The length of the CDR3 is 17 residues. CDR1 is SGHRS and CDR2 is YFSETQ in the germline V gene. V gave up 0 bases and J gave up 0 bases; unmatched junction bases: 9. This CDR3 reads CASSLGFDRVNSYEQYF. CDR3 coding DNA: TGCGCCAGCAGCTTGGGGTTTGACAGGGTTAACTCCTACGAGCAGTACTTC.

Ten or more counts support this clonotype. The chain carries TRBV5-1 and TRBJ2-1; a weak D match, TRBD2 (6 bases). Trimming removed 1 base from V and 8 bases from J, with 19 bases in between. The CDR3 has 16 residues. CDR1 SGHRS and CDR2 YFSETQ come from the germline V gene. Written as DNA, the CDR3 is TGCGCCAGCAGCTTGCCCCTCAACGCGGGACGGGATGAGCAGTTCTTC. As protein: CASSLPLNAGRDEQFF.

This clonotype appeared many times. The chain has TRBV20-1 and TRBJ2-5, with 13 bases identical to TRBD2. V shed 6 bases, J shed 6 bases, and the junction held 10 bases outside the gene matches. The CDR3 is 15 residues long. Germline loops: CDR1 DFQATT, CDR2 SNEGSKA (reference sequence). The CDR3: CSALELAGGPKTQYF. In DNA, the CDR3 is TGCAGTGCCTTGGAACTAGCGGGAGGGCCGAAGACCCAGTACTTC.

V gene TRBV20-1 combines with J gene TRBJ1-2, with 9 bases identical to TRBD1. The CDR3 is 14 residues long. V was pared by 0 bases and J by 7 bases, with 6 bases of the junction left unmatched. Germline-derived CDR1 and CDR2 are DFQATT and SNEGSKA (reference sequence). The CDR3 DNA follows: TGCAGTGCTAGAGATTGGGGGACAGGGTTTGGCTACACCTTC. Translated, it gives CSARDWGTGFGYTF.

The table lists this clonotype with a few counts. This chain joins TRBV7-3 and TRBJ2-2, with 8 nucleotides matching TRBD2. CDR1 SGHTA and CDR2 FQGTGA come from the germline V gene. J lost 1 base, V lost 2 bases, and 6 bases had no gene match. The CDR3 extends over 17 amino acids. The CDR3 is CASSLRKGLENTGELFF. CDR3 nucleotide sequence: TGTGCCAGCAGCTTACGGAAGGGACTAGAGAACACCGGGGAGCTGTTTTTT. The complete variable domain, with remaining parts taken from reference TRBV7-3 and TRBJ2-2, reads GAGVSQTPSNKVTEKGKYVELRCDPISGHTALYWYRQSLGQGPEFLIYFQGTGAADDSGLPNDRFFAVRPEGSVSTLKIQRTERGDSAVYLCASSLRKGLENTGELFFGEGSRLTVL.

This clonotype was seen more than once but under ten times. The CDR3 DNA follows: TGTGCCAGCAAAAACCGGGGGGGGGTGGCTAATGAAAAACTGTTTTTT. It codes for CASKNRGGVANEKLFF. The chain combines TRBV6-1 with TRBJ1-4; the D gene is possibly TRBD1 (5 bases). The V gene lost 7 bases and the J gene lost 3 bases, with 18 bases spanning the gap. CDR1 and CDR2 (germline): MNHNS, SASEGT. This CDR3 has 16 residues.

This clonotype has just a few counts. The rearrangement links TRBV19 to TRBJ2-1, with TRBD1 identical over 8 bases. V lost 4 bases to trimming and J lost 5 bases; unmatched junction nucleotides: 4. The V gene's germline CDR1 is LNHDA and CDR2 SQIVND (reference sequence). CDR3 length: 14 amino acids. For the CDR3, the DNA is TGTGCCAGTAGTAGCCAGGGGGCTGACAATGAGCAGTTCTTC. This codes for CASSSQGADNEQFF.

The CDR3 reads CASSFLSHTQYF. In nucleotides, the CDR3 is TGTGCCAGCAGCTTTCTCTCCCATACGCAGTATTTT. The rearrangement uses TRBV7-2 and TRBJ2-3, with no clear D. CDR1 is SGHTA, CDR2 FQGNSA, per germline. CDR3 length: 12 residues. V was pared by 3 bases and J by 7 bases, with 8 bases between.

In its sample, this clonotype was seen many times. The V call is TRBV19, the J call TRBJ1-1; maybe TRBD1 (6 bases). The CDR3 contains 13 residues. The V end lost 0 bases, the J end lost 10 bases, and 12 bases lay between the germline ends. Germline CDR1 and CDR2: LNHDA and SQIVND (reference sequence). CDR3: CASSIDRGDGAFF. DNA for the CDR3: TGTGCCAGTAGTATAGACAGGGGAGATGGAGCTTTCTTT.

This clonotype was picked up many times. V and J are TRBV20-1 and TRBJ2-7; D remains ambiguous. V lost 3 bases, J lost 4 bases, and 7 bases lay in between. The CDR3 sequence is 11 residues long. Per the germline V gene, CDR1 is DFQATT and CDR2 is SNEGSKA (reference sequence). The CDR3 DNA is TGCAGTGCTAGGCAGGATTACGAGCAGTACTTC. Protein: CSARQDYEQYF.

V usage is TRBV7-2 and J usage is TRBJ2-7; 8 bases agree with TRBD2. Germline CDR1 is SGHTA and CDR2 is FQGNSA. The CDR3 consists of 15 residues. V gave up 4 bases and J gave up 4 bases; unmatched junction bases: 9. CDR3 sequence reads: CASSSRGGRIYEQYF. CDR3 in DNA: TGTGCCAGCAGCTCCCGGGGCGGGAGGATTTACGAGCAGTACTTC. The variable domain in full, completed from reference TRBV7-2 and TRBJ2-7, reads GAGVSQSPSNKVTEKGKDVELRCDPISGHTALYWYRQSLGQGLEFLIYFQGNSAPDKSGLPSDRFSAERTGGSVSTLTIQRTQQEDSAVYLCASSSRGGRIYEQYFGPGTRLTVT.

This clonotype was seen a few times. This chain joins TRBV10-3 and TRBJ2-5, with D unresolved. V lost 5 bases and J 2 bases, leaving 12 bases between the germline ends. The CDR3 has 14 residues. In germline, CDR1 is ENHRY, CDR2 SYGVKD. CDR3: CAISRLAGQETQYF. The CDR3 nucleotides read TGTGCCATCAGTAGGTTAGCAGGACAAGAGACCCAGTACTTC.

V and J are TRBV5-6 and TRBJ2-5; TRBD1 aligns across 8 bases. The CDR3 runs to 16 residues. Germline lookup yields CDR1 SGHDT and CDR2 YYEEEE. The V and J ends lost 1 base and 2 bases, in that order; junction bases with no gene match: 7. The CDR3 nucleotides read TGTGCCAGCAGCTTGCCCGGACAGGGCTTACAAGAGACCCAGTACTTC. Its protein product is CASSLPGQGLQETQYF. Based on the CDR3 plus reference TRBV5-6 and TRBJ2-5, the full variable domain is DAGVTQSPTHLIKTRGQQVTLRCSPKSGHDTVSWYQQALGQGPQFIFQYYEEEERQRGNFPDRFSGHQFPNYSSELNVNALLLGDSALYLCASSLPGQGLQETQYFGPGTRLLVL.

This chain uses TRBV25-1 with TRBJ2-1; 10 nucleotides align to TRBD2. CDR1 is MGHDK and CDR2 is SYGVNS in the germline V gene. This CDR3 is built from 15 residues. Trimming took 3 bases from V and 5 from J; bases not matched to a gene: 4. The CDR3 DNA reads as TGTGCCAGCAGTGATATCGGACTAGCGGACAATGAGCAGTTCTTC. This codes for CASSDIGLADNEQFF.

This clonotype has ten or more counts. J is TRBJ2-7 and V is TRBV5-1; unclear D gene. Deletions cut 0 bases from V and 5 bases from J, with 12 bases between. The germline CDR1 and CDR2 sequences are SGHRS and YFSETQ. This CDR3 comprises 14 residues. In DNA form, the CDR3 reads TGCGCCAGCAGCTTGGTAGACCGGGCCCACGAGCAGTACTTC. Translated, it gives CASSLVDRAHEQYF.